These 3 T cell receptor beta chains were all obtained from the same sample, sequenced in a study of T cells in Graves' hyperthyroidism and ophthalmopathy. From RNA transcripts, TCR beta CDR3 regions were amplified. The HTBI set primed first-round TCR CDR3 RT-PCR. Each CDR3 protein is one row after TCRdb ran MiXCR on the multiplex PCR reads. The table has over 700,000 distinct CDR3 sequences, 35% to 45% seen once. Sequenced sample: blood. Source of these receptors: a man between 18 and 29 years old with Graves' hyperthyroidism.

V is TRBV2 and J is TRBJ2-7; D remains unclear. V lost 6 bases and J lost 5, with 23 bases in between. The CDR3 consists of 16 residues. Germline V gene lookup returns CDR1 SNHLY and CDR2 FYNNEI. The CDR3 reads CASSHQDGTIAHEQYF. The CDR3 DNA reads as TGTGCCAGCAGCCATCAGGACGGAACAATAGCCCACGAGCAGTACTTC.

This clonotype was picked up a small number of times. The chain is built from TRBV4-1 and TRBJ2-5; D perhaps matches TRBD1 (6 bases). With 0 bases removed from V and 0 bases from J, the gap between germline ends came to 8 bases. The V gene's germline CDR1 is MGHRA and CDR2 YSYEKL. The CDR3 loop spans 15 amino acids. The CDR3 reads CASSQEYRDQETQYF. CDR3 sequence (DNA): TGCGCCAGCAGCCAAGAATACAGGGACCAAGAGACCCAGTACTTC.

This clonotype has only one observation. CDR3 sequence: CASFSQGPGNTIYF. The DNA for the CDR3 is TGTGCCAGCTTCTCCCAGGGGCCCGGAAACACCATATATTTT. This sequence joins TRBV2 and TRBJ1-3, with D possibly being TRBD1 (6 bases). Trimming removed 8 bases at V and 4 bases at J, with 15 bases between. Looked up from germline, CDR1 is SNHLY and CDR2 is FYNNEI. The CDR3 runs to 14 residues.